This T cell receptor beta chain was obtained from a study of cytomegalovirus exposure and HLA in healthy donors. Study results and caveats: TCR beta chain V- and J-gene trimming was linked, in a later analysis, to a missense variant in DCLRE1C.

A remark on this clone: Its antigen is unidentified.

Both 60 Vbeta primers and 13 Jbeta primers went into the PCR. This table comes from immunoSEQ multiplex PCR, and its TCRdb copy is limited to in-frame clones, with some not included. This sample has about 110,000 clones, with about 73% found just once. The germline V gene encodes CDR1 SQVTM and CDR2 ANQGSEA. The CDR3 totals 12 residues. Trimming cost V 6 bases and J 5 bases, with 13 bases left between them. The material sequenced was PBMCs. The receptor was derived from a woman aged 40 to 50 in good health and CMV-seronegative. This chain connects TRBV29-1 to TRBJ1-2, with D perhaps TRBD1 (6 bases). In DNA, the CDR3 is TGCAGCGTCCTGGACAGAACGTATGGCTACACCTTC. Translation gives CSVLDRTYGYTF.